This TCR beta chain was retrieved from a study of T cell responses to AZD1222 COVID-19 vaccine. Assay used: immunoSEQ multiplex PCR; TCRdb lists only in-frame clones, some missing. The table lists around 170,000 clones, around 90% of them singletons. Trimming took 1 base from V and 2 from J; bases not matched to a gene: 5. The germline V gene encodes CDR1 SGHNT and CDR2 YYREEE (reference sequence). The CDR3 covers 16 residues. This specimen consisted of peripheral blood, obtained on day 0 of AZD1222 vaccination. The J gene is TRBJ2-2, the V gene TRBV5-4; 7 bases agree with TRBD2. The clonotype originates from an adult in good health. The CDR3 spells CASSLMGTTNTGELFF. CDR3 in DNA: TGTGCCAGCAGCTTGATGGGGACTACTAACACCGGGGAGCTGTTTTTT.